Described below is a single T cell receptor (beta chain) sequence and its context. Its antigen is as yet unknown. A much more abundant neighbour one base away suggests this may be a read error. RNA was extracted from bulk tissue without any cell sorting. Between August and November 2014, newly diagnosed, chemotherapy-naive lung cancer patients underwent thoracic surgery in China. This record comes from a study of tumor and adjacent non-tumor tissue in lung cancer. General study points: Tumor tissue had significantly higher TCR diversity than normal lung. Shorter survival was associated with higher TCR diversity in tumors.

A modified ARM-PCR protocol with three rounds of nested PCR amplified TCRbeta. TCRdb reprocessed the multiplex PCR reads via MiXCR and lists one record per CDR3 protein. The table shows under 150,000 distinct CDR3 sequences, with around 65% occurring only once. This TCR derives from a man aged 55 to 70 with small cell lung cancer. The sample comprised lung tumor tissue.

In nucleotides, the CDR3 is TGTGCCAGCAGTCGGACTAGCGGGAACTTCAATGAGCAGTTCTTC. It specifies CASSRTSGNFNEQFF. The chain has TRBV6-1 and TRBJ2-1; TRBD2 agrees at 12 bases. There are 15 residues in the CDR3. The germline V gene encodes CDR1 MNHNS and CDR2 SASEGT. With V trimmed by 5 bases and J by 6 bases, 5 bases remained unmatched.